These T cell receptor beta chains were read from a single sample in a study of blood T cell repertoires in COVID-19. Clones were read by immunoSEQ multiplex PCR, and TCRdb kept only the in-frame ones, dropping some. The data contain tens of thousands of clones, 75% to 90% of them singletons. What was sequenced was peripheral blood. The receptors here all came from a human donor in a cohort sampled during active COVID-19. CDR3s include the opening cysteine and the closing phenylalanine or tryptophan. Each record gives: J gene, D gene, clone size, V gene, CDR3 protein, CDR3 DNA. A D gene is named only where the DNA matches it firmly. Clone size is given for some rows only: seen once, a few or many times, or a class if the clone is expanded.

j_call: TRBJ1-1; d_call: TRBD1; clone_size: -; v_call: TRBV10-3; cdr3_aa: CAIRQGVMNTEAFF; cdr3_nt: TGTGCCATCAGGCAGGGGGTCATGAACACTGAAGCTTTCTTT
j_call: TRBJ2-7; d_call: -; clone_size: -; v_call: TRBV5-1; cdr3_aa: CASTPGGRTYEQYF; cdr3_nt: TGCGCCAGCACCCCCGGGGGGCGTACCTACGAGCAGTACTTC
j_call: TRBJ1-3; d_call: -; clone_size: -; v_call: TRBV18; cdr3_aa: CASSPGQGLGNTIYF; cdr3_nt: TGTGCCAGCTCACCTGGCCAGGGCCTCGGAAACACCATATATTTT
j_call: TRBJ1-2; d_call: TRBD1; clone_size: -; v_call: TRBV20-1; cdr3_aa: CSASQGDHGYTF; cdr3_nt: TGCAGTGCGAGTCAGGGGGACCATGGCTACACCTTC
j_call: TRBJ1-4; d_call: TRBD1; clone_size: -; v_call: TRBV9; cdr3_aa: CASSADGRGQSF; cdr3_nt: TGTGCCAGCAGCGCGGACGGTAGGGGACAGTCTTTT
j_call: TRBJ1-2; d_call: TRBD1; clone_size: -; v_call: TRBV5-6; cdr3_aa: CASSSRDRSSSLRSDGYTF; cdr3_nt: TGTGCCAGCAGCAGCCGGGACAGGTCTTCGAGTCTCCGTTCTGATGGCTACACCTTC
j_call: TRBJ1-1; d_call: -; clone_size: -; v_call: TRBV6-5; cdr3_aa: CASSYFTENTEAFF; cdr3_nt: TGTGCCAGCAGTTACTTCACAGAGAACACTGAAGCTTTCTTT
j_call: TRBJ2-7; d_call: -; clone_size: -; v_call: TRBV5-1; cdr3_aa: CASSLGGGGPRAPEQYF; cdr3_nt: TGCGCCAGCAGCTTGGGCGGGGGCGGTCCGAGGGCTCCCGAGCAGTACTTC
j_call: TRBJ2-7; d_call: -; clone_size: many; v_call: TRBV2; cdr3_aa: CASSGGRGQTNYEQYF; cdr3_nt: TGTGCCAGCAGTGGGGGCAGGGGACAAACGAACTACGAGCAGTACTTC
j_call: TRBJ1-2; d_call: TRBD1; clone_size: -; v_call: TRBV28; cdr3_aa: CASSLPLDRGNGYTF; cdr3_nt: TGTGCCAGCAGTTTACCCCTCGACAGGGGAAATGGCTACACCTTC
j_call: TRBJ1-4; d_call: TRBD1; clone_size: -; v_call: TRBV5-6; cdr3_aa: CASSLDYDRGTTNEKLFF; cdr3_nt: TGTGCCAGCAGCTTGGACTACGACAGGGGAACGACTAATGAAAAACTGTTTTTT